Included here is one T cell receptor beta chain sequence, with context. Its cognate antigen is unknown. The naive CD8 population came from CD45RO-negative cells selected for CCR7, without terminally differentiated effector memory CD45RA+ cells. Clones were sequenced by immunoSEQ multiplex PCR, and TCRdb holds only the in-frame ones, with some missing. The repertoire consists of approximately 840,000 clones, with 90% to 98% occurring once and the leading ten covering about 0.25%. The data were obtained in a study of shared clonotypes between healthy human individuals. General observations from the study: Of the naive CD4 clonotypes, around 5% were shared across several donors. The genetic and exposure-history diversity represented was limited by few donors.

This CDR3 is built from 13 residues. The V segment lost 6 bases and the J segment 0 bases; nucleotides outside the gene matches: 2. Per the germline V gene, CDR1 is SGDLS and CDR2 is YYNGEE. The material sequenced was naive CD8+ T cells sorted from blood. The sequence was obtained from a man younger than 45 in good health. This chain links TRBV9 with TRBJ1-1; 7 nucleotides align to TRBD1. The CDR3 loop is CASTQGLNTEAFF. The CDR3, as DNA: TGTGCCAGCACACAGGGGCTGAACACTGAAGCTTTCTTT.